This TCR beta chain was sequenced in a study of cytomegalovirus exposure and HLA in healthy donors. V lost 3 bases to trimming and J lost 8 bases, with 19 bases between them. CDR1 is MDHEN and CDR2 is SYDVKM in the germline V gene. CDR3 length: 15 residues. Some clones are missing from TCRdb's copy, which holds only in-frame ones; the method was immunoSEQ multiplex PCR. Counted here are some 200,000 clones, around nine tenths occurring once; the ten biggest clones make up about 7.2%. Study-wide findings and caveats: Among the CMV-associated chains, three were confirmed in vitro as specific for CMV antigens.

As to this clone: The antigen remains undetermined.

The source material was PBMCs. The receptor was derived from a man aged 30 to 39 in good health and CMV-seropositive. This chain connects TRBV28 to TRBJ1-2; D unclear. This chain's CDR3 is CASSFLREGEDGYTF. CDR3 DNA: TGTGCCAGCAGTTTCCTCCGGGAGGGCGAGGACGGCTACACCTTC.